Sequencing of this TCR beta chain was carried out in a study of blood T cell repertoires in COVID-19. The wider study: The cDNA or gDNA used as material had been derived from T cells, B-cell-depleted T cells, or PBMCs.

The CDR3 covers 15 residues. Per germline, CDR1 SGHTA and CDR2 FQGNSA. Between the trimmed V and J ends, which lost 3 bases and 2 bases, there was a span of 14 bases. The method was immunoSEQ multiplex PCR; TCRdb's version includes in-frame clones alone and lacks a portion of them. The sample holds 260,000 or so clones, roughly 80% seen once. This sequence was found in a woman aged 80 or older with COVID-19, enrolled during active disease. The specimen was peripheral blood. The chain recombines TRBV7-2 with TRBJ2-7; perhaps TRBD2 as D (6 bases). CDR3 nucleotides: TGTGCCAGCAGCTTTAGGGGACTCGGGGCCTACGAGCAGTACTTC. Its protein is CASSFRGLGAYEQYF.